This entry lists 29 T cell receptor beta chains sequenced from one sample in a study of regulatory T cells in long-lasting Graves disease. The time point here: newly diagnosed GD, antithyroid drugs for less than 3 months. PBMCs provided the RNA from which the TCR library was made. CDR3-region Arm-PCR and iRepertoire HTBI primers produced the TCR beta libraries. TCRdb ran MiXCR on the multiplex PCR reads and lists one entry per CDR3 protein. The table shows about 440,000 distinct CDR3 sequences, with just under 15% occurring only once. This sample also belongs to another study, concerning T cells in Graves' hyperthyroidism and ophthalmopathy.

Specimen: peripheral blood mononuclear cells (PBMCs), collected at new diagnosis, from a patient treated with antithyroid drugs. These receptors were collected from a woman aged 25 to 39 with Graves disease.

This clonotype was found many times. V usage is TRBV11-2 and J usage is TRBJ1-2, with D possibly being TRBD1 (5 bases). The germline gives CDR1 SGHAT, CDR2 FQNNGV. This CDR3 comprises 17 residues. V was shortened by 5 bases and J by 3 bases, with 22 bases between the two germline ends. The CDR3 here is CASSDSNRDGEYYGYTF. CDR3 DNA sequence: TGTGCCAGCAGCGATTCTAACCGGGACGGAGAGTACTATGGCTACACCTTC.

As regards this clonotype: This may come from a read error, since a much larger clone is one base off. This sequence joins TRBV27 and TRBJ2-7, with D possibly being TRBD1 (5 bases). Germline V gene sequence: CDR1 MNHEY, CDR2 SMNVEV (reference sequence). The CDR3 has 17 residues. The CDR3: CASILGQALGFYYERYF. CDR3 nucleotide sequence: TGTGCCAGCATCCTCGGACAAGCCCTAGGTTTTTACTACGAGCGGTACTTC.

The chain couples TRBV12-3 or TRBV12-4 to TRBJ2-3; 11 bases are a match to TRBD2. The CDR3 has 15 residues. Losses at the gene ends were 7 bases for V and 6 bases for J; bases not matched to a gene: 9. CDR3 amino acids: CASIPTSGIGDTQYF. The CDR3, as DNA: TGTGCCAGCATCCCGACTAGCGGGATTGGTGATACGCAGTATTTT.

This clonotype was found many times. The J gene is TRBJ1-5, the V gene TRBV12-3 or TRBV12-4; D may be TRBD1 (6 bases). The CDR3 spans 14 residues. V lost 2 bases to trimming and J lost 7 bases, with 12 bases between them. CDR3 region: CASSLRGGIQPQHF. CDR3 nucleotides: TGTGCCAGCAGTTTAAGGGGGGGCATACAGCCCCAGCATTTT.

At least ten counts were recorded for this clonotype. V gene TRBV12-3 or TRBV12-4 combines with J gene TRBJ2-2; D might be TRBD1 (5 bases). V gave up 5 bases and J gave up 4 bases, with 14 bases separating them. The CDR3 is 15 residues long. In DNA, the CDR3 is TGTGCCAGCAGTCTTGACAGATCATTCACCGGGGAGCTGTTTTTT. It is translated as CASSLDRSFTGELFF.

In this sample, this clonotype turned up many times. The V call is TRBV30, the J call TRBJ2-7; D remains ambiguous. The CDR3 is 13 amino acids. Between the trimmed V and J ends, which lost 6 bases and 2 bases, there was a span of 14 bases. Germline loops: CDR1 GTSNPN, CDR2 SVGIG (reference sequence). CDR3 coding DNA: TGTGCCTGCCTGCCCGACACGGCCTACGAGCAGTACTTC. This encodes CACLPDTAYEQYF.

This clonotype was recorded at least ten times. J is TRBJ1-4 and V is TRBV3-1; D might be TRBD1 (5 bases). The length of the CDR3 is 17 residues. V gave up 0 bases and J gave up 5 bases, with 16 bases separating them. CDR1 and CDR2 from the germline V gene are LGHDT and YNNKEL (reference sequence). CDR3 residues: CASSQDWGIYRNEKLFF. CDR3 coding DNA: TGTGCCAGCAGCCAAGATTGGGGGATTTACCGAAATGAAAAACTGTTTTTT.

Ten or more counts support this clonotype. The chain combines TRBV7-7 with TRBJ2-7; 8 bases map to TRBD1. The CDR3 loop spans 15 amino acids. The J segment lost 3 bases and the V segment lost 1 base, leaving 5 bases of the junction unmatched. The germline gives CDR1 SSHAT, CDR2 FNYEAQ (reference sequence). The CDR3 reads CASSLEGGTGYEQYF. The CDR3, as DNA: TGTGCCAGCAGCTTAGAGGGCGGGACAGGCTACGAGCAGTACTTC.

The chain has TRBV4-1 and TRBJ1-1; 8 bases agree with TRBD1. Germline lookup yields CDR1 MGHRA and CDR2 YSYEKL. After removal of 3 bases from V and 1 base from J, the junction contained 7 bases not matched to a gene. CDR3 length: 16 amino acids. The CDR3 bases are TGCGCCAGCAGCCAGGAGGGACAGGTGGCGAACACTGAAGCTTTCTTT. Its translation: CASSQEGQVANTEAFF.

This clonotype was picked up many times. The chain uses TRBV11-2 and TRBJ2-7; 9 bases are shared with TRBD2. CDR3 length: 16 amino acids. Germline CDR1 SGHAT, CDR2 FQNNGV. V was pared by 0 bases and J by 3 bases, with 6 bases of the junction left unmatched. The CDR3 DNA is TGTGCCAGCAGCTTAGAGGCGGGAGGGCTACTCTACGAGCAGTACTTC. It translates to CASSLEAGGLLYEQYF.

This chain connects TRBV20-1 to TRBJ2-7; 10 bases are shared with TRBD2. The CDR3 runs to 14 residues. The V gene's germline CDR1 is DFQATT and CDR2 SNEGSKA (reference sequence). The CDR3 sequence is CTGRGLAPLAEQYF. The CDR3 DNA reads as TGCACGGGCCGGGGACTAGCGCCCTTAGCCGAGCAGTACTTC.

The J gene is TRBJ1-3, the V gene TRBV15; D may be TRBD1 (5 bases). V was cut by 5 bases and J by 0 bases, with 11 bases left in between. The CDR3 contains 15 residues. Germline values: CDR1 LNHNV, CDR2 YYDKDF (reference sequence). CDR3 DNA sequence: TGTGCCACCAGCGGACCCACAGGCTCTGGAAACACCATATATTTT. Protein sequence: CATSGPTGSGNTIYF.

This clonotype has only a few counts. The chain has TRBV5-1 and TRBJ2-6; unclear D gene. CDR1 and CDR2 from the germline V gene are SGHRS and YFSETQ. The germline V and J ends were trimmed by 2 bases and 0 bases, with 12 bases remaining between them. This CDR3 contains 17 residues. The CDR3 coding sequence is TGCGCCAGCAGCTTATTGACTGCCTCCTCTGGGGCCAACGTCCTGACTTTC. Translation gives CASSLLTASSGANVLTF.

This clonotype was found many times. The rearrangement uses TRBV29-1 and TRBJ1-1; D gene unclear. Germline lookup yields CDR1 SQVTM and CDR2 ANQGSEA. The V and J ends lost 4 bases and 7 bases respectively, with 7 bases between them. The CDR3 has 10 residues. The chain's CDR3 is CSVVESEAFF. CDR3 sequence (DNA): TGCAGCGTTGTGGAAAGTGAAGCTTTCTTT.

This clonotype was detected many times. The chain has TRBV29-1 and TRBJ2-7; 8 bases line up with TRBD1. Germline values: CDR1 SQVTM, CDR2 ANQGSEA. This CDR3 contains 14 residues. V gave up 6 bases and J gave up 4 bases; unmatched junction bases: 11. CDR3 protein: CSVTLGTGRYEQYF. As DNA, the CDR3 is TGCAGCGTGACCCTTGGGACAGGTCGTTACGAGCAGTACTTC.

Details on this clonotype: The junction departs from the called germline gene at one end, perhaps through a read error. CDR3 region: CASSDRTGGAADTQCF. The CDR3 nucleotides read TGTGCCAGCAGTGACCGGACAGGGGGCGCAGCAGATACGCAGTGTTTT. The chain couples TRBV28 to TRBJ2-3; TRBD1 matches at 11 bases. Germline V gene data show CDR1 as MDHEN and CDR2 as SYDVKM. The CDR3 has 16 amino acids.

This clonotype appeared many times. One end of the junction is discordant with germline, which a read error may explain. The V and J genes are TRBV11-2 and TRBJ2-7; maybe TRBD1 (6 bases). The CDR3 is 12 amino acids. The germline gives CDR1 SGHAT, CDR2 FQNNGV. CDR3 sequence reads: CANSITGNEQYF. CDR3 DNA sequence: TGTGCCAACAGCATAACAGGGAACGAGCAGTACTTC.

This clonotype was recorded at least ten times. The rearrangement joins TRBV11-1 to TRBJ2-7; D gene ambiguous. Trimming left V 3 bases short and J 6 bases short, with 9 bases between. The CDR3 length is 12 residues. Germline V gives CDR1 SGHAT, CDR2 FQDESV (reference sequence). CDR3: CASSFSGSEQYF. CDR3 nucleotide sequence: TGTGCCAGCAGCTTTTCCGGTTCCGAGCAGTACTTC.

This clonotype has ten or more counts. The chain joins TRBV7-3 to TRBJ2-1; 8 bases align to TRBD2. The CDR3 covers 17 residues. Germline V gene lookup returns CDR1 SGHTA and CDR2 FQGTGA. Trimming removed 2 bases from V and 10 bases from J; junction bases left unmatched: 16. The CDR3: CASSLEQREPRVREQFF. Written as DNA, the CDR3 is TGTGCCAGCAGCTTAGAGCAGCGGGAGCCCCGAGTACGGGAGCAGTTCTTC.

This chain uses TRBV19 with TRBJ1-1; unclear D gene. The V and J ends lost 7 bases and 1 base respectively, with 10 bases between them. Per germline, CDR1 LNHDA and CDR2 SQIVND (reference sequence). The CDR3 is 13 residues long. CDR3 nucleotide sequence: TGTGCCAGTACGCCGGCGCGGAACACTGAAGCTTTCTTT. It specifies CASTPARNTEAFF. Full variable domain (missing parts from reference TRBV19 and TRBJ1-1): DGGITQSPKYLFRKEGQNVTLSCEQNLNHDAMYWYRQDPGQGLRLIYYSQIVNDFQKGDIAEGYSVSREKKESFPLTVTSAQKNPTAFYLCASTPARNTEAFFGQGTRLTVV.

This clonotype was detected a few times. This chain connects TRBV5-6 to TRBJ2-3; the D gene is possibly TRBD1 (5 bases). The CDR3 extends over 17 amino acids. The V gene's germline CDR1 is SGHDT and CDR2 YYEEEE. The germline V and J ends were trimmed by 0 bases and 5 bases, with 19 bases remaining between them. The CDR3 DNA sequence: TGTGCCAGCAGCTTGGGGTCCTCCAGGGCCGGTATAGATACGCAGTATTTT. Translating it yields CASSLGSSRAGIDTQYF.

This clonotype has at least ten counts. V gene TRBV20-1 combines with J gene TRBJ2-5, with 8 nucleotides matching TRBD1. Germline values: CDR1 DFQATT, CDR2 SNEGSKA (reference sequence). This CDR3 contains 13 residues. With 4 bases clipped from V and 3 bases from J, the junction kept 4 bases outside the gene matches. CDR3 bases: TGCAGTGCTACACGACAGGGGAAAGAGACCCAGTACTTC. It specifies CSATRQGKETQYF.

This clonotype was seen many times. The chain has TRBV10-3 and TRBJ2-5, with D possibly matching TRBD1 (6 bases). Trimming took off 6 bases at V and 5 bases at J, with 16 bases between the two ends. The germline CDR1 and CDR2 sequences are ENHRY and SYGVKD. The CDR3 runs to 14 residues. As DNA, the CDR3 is TGTGCCATCAGGAGACACGACAGGACGGAGACCCAGTACTTC. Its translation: CAIRRHDRTETQYF.

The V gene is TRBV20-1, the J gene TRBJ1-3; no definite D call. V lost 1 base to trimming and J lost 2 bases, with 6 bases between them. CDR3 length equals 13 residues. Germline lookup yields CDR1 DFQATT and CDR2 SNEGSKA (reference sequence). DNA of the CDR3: TGCAGTGCTAGAGTGGGAACTGGAAACACCATATATTTT. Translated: CSARVGTGNTIYF.

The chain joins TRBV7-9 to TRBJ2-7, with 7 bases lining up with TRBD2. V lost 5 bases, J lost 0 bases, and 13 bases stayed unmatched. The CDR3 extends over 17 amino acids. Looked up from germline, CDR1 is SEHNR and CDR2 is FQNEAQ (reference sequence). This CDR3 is CASSTHGSGTTSYEQYF. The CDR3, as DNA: TGTGCCAGCAGCACTCACGGGAGCGGGACGACCTCCTACGAGCAGTACTTC. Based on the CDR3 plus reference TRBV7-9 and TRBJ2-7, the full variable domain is DTGVSQNPRHKITKRGQNVTFRCDPISEHNRLYWYRQTLGQGPEFLTYFQNEAQLEKSRLLSDRFSAERPKGSFSTLEIQRTEQGDSAMYLCASSTHGSGTTSYEQYFGPGTRLTVT.

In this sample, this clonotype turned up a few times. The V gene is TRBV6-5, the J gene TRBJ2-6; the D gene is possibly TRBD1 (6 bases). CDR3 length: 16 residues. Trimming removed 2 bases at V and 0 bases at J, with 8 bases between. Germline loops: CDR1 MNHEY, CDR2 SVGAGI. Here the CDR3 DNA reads TGTGCCAGCAGTTACCTCAGGGGCTCTGGGGCCAACGTCCTGACTTTC. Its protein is CASSYLRGSGANVLTF.

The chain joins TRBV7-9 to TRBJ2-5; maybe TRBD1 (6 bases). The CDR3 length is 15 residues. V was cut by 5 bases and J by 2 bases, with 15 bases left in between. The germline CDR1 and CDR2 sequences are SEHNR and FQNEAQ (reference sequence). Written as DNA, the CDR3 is TGTGCCAGCAGCCTATTACAGGGTGGGCAAGAGACCCAGTACTTC. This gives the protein CASSLLQGGQETQYF.

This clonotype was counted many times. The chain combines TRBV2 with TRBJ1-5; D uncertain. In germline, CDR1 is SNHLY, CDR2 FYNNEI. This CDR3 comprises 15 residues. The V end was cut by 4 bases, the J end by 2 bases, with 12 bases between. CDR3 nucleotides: TGTGCCAGCAGTGGGGGTTATACCGGCAATCAGCCCCAGCATTTT. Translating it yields CASSGGYTGNQPQHF.

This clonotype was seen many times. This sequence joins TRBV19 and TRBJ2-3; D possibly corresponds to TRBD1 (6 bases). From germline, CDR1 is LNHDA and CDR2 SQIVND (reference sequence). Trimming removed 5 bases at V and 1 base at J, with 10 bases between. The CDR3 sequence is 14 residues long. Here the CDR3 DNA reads TGTGCCAGTAGTCTCCGACAGGGCACAGATACGCAGTATTTT. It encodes CASSLRQGTDTQYF.